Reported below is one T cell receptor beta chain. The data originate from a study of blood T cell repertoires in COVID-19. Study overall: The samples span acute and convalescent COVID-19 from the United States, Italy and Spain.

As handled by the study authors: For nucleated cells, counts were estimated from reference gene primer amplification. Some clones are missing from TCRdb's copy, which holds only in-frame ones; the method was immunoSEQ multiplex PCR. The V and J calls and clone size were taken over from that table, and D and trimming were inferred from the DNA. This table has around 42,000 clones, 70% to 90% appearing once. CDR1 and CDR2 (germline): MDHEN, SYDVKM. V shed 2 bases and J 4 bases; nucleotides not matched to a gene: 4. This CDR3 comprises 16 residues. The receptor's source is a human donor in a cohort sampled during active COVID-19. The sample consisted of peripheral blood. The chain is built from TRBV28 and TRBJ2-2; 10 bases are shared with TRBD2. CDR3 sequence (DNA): TGTGCCAGCAGTTTACGGGGACTAGCGTTCACCGGGGAGCTGTTTTTT. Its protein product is CASSLRGLAFTGELFF.